The subject of this entry is one T cell receptor beta chain. Its antigen is unidentified. This entry is derived from a study of T-cell memory formation after mild COVID-19. Study-wide background: In these data, TCR clusters were largely donor specific. Regarding the study as a whole: CD4+ contracting clones were found mainly in CM and EM, and CD8+ ones in EMRA. Day 15 to 85 contractors were CD4/CD8 balanced; later expanders leaned CD4+.

This CDR3 has 15 residues. Germline assignment: CDR1 SGHRS and CDR2 YFSETQ. Trimming at V came to 4 bases and at J to 5 bases, leaving 11 bases not matched to a gene. Constant-segment primers and 5'RACE yielded cDNA libraries for TCR alpha and TCR beta, each carrying sample barcodes and UMIs. TCRdb redid the calling of the 5' RACE reads with MiXCR, one entry per CDR3 protein. The profile shows fewer than 650,000 distinct CDR3 sequences, about a fifth of them singletons. The TCR sequence derives from an adult woman who had mild COVID-19 (a few samples of this study predate the infection). Cell type and time point are not known. Sequenced: PBMCs or a T cell subset sorted from them (not recorded which). The chain carries TRBV5-1 and TRBJ2-7, with TRBD2 matching 8 bases. For the CDR3, the DNA is TGCGCCAGCAGCGCGGCGAGCGGGAGACTCGACGAGCAGTACTTC. Protein sequence: CASSAASGRLDEQYF.